This T cell receptor (beta chain) is drawn from a study of T cells in Graves' hyperthyroidism and ophthalmopathy. Broader study findings: Most thyroid clonotypes expanded above 0.001 were also detected in blood. Ophthalmopathy stood apart from stable hyperthyroidism in a 13 V-J model.

Template material for amplifying TCR beta CDR3 regions consisted of RNA transcripts. Carried out on the TCR CDR3, a first-round RT-PCR used the HTBI primer set. TCRdb itself ran the multiplex PCR reads through MiXCR, one entry per CDR3 protein. The table includes 200,000 to 250,000 distinct CDR3 sequences, roughly 15% detected once. Germline CDR1 and CDR2: MNHEY and SVGEGT. This CDR3 has 14 amino acids. Trimming shortened V by 0 bases and J by 6 bases, and 8 bases separated the two germline ends. As regards this clonotype: What it binds is not known.

The chain carries TRBV6-2 or TRBV6-3 and TRBJ2-2; no firm D call. Sequencing input: blood. The TCR originated in a woman younger than 35 with Graves' ophthalmopathy. The CDR3: CASSYSPPSGELFF. CDR3 in DNA: TGTGCCAGCAGTTACTCACCCCCATCCGGGGAGCTGTTTTTT.